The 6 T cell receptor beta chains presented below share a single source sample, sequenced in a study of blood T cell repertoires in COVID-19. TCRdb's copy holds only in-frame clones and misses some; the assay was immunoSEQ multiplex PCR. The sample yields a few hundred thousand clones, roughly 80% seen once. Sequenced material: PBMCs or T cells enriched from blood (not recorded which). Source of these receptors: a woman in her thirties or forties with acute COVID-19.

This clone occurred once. The CDR3 DNA is TGCGCCAGCAGCCTAGCGGGAGGCAATGAGCAGTTCTTC. It codes for CASSLAGGNEQFF. V and J are TRBV10-1 and TRBJ2-1; 11 bases match TRBD2. CDR1 and CDR2 (germline): WNHNN, SYGVQD (reference sequence). After removal of 6 bases from V and 6 bases from J, the junction contained 1 base not matched to a gene. The CDR3 covers 13 residues.

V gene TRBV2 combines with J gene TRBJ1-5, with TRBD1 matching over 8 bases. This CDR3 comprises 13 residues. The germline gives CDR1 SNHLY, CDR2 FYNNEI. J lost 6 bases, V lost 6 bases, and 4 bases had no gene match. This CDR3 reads CASRDRGPQPQHF. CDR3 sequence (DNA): TGTGCCAGCAGAGACAGGGGACCTCAGCCCCAGCATTTT. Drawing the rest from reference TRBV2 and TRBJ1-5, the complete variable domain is EPEVTQTPSHQVTQMGQEVILRCVPISNHLYFYWYRQILGQKVEFLVSFYNNEISEKSEIFDDQFSVERPDGSNFTLKIRSTKLEDSAMYFCASRDRGPQPQHFGDGTRLSIL.

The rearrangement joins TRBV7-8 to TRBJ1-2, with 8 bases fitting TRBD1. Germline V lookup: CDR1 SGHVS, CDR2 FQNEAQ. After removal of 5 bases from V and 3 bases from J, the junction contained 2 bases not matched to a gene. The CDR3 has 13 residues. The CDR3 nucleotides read TGTGCCAGCAGCCAGGGACAGGACTATGGCTACACCTTC. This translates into CASSQGQDYGYTF.

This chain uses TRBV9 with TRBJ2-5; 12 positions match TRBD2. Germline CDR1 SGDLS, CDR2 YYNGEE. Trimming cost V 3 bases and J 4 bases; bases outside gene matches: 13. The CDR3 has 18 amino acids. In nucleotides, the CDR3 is TGTGCCAGCAGCGCGCGGGGACTAGCGGGTCCGAGGGGAGAGACCCAGTACTTC. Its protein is CASSARGLAGPRGETQYF.

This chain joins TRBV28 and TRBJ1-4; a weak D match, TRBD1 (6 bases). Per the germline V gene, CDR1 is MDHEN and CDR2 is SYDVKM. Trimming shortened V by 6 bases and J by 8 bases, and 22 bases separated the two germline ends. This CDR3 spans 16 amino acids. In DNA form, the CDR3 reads TGTGCCAGCAGGACTTGGGGAGGGGGTCTGGGAGAAAAACTGTTTTTT. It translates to CASRTWGGGLGEKLFF. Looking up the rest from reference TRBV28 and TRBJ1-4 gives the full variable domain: DVKVTQSSRYLVKRTGEKVFLECVQDMDHENMFWYRQDPGLGLRLIYFSYDVKMKEKGDIPEGYSVSREKKERFSLILESASTNQTSMYLCASRTWGGGLGEKLFFGSGTQLSVL.

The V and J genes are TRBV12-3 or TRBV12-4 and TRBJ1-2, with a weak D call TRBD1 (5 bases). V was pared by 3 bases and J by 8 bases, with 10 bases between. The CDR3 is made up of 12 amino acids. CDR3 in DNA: TGTGCCAGCAGTTTCCAGGGAGGGGGCTACACCTTC. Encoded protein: CASSFQGGGYTF.